The present entry profiles one T cell receptor (beta chain) with its context. Its cognate antigen is unknown. Sequencing was performed with immunoSEQ multiplex PCR; in TCRdb, only in-frame clones are kept and a portion is missing. The sample lists some 150,000 clones; around 90% were seen once. The source of the sample is a study of graft-versus-host responses after intestinal transplantation. At the level of the study: Among the recipients, all got anti-thymocyte globulin induction and then tacrolimus and steroids for approximately 3 years.

Germline lookup yields CDR1 MGHDK and CDR2 SYGVNS. CDR3 size: 15 residues. V trimming: 4 bases; J trimming: 4 bases; junction bases outside the gene matches: 10. Sample: unstimulated CD4+ T cells sorted from spleen or lymph node cells, taken before intestinal transplant. The clonotype comes from a human donor who received an intestinal transplant. The chain recombines TRBV25-1 with TRBJ2-7; 7 nucleotides line up with TRBD1. The CDR3 region has the DNA TGTGCCAGCAGTGTCCCAGAGAGGGGGCGGTACGAGCAGTACTTC. Its translation is CASSVPERGRYEQYF.